These T cell receptor beta chains were read from a single sample in a study of blood T cell repertoires in COVID-19. This table comes from immunoSEQ multiplex PCR, and its TCRdb copy is limited to in-frame clones, with some not included. In the table there are a few hundred thousand clones, about 89% of which are singletons. Sample: PBMCs or T cells enriched from blood (not recorded which). The receptors shown here come from a young woman who had recovered from COVID-19. The CDR3 runs from the conserved cysteine through the conserved F or W. The order of the fields is D gene, clone size, J gene, V gene, CDR3 DNA, CDR3 protein. The D gene is left open where the match is weak. A row's size may be missing; if present it is once, few, many or a size class.

>-|-|TRBJ1-3|TRBV7-9
TGTGCCAGCAGCCAGCCGCGGCCCGGAAACACCATATATTTT
CASSQPRPGNTIYF
>-|-|TRBJ2-1|TRBV7-9
TGTGCCAGCAGCCCCGGGACAACCTACAATGAGCAGTTCTTC
CASSPGTTYNEQFF
>-|-|TRBJ1-3|TRBV5-8
TGTGCCAGCAGCCGCCTCAGGGGATCTGGAAACACCATATATTTT
CASSRLRGSGNTIYF
>-|few|TRBJ2-1|TRBV4-3
TGCGCCAGCAGCCAAGATCACCCGAGCTCCTACAATGAGCAGTTCTTC
CASSQDHPSSYNEQFF
>-|-|TRBJ1-5|TRBV6-1
TGTGCCAGCAGTGAAGCGCTTGGCAGTGGGGCGGCGACCCAGCATTTT
CASSEALGSGAATQHF
>-|-|TRBJ2-7|TRBV4-3
TGCGCCAGCAGCCAAGATGGGAAGAGTAGCGGTTACGAGCAGTACTTC
CASSQDGKSSGYEQYF
>-|-|TRBJ2-1|TRBV5-1
TGCGCCAGCAGCTTGGACCCGACGGGGAATGAGCAGTTCTTC
CASSLDPTGNEQFF
>-|-|TRBJ1-2|TRBV4-3
TGCGCCAGCAGCCAAGACAGGGCGGCCTATGGCTACACCTTC
CASSQDRAAYGYTF
>-|-|TRBJ1-1|TRBV15
TGTGCCACCAGCAGAGGAGGGTTGAGCACTGAAGCTTTCTTT
CATSRGGLSTEAFF
>-|-|TRBJ1-4|TRBV11-2
TGTGCCAGCAGCCCCGGGACAACTAATGAAAAACTGTTTTTT
CASSPGTTNEKLFF
>-|-|TRBJ1-1|TRBV2
TGTGCCAGCAGAACCGGACACTTGAACACTGAAGCTTTCTTT
CASRTGHLNTEAFF
>-|-|TRBJ2-7|TRBV28
TGTGCCAGCAGTTTACCCCAGGTCCCCTACGAGCAGTACTTC
CASSLPQVPYEQYF
>-|-|TRBJ2-3|TRBV21-1
TGTGCCAGCACCCACCCCGACGGAAACCCACTGACTAGCACAGATACGCAGTATTTT
CASTHPDGNPLTSTDTQYF
>TRBD2|-|TRBJ2-3|TRBV11-3
TGTGCCAGCAGCCCCGGAGGGCTAGCGGGAGGGGAACGTGATACGCAGTATTTT
CASSPGGLAGGERDTQYF
>-|-|TRBJ2-5|TRBV7-2
TGTGCCAGCAGCTTGGATAGCGGCCAAGAGACCCAGTACTTC
CASSLDSGQETQYF
>TRBD2|-|TRBJ2-1|TRBV27
TGTGCCAGCAGTTTTTTTGAGACTAGCGGCTTGGGTGAGCAGTTCTTC
CASSFFETSGLGEQFF
>-|once|TRBJ1-2|TRBV3-1/TRBV3-2
TGTGCCAGCAGCCAAGCGACACGCTACACCTTC
CASSQATRYTF
>-|-|TRBJ2-5|TRBV28
TGTGCCAGCAGTTTAGGACAACAAGAGACCCAGTACTTC
CASSLGQQETQYF
>-|-|TRBJ2-1|TRBV2
TGTGCCAGCAGGCGCACTAGCCCCGGTGAGCAGTTCTTC
CASRRTSPGEQFF
>TRBD1|-|TRBJ1-4|TRBV28
TGTGCCAGCAGTTTACTGGGACAGGGGGATGAAAAACTGTTTTTT
CASSLLGQGDEKLFF